A selection of T cell receptor beta chains follows, all from one sample in a study of cytomegalovirus exposure and HLA in healthy donors. Data came from immunoSEQ multiplex PCR; TCRdb stores just in-frame clones and leaves some out. The sample shows about 160,000 clones, 75% of them seen only once. Sequenced material: PBMCs. The receptor set was obtained from a woman aged 45-59 years in good health and CMV-seropositive. The CDR3 runs from the conserved cysteine through the conserved F or W. D genes are given only for firm matches. Only part of the rows carry a size: once, few, many, or a class if the clone is expanded.

clone size	V gene	J gene	D gene	CDR3 protein	CDR3 DNA
-	TRBV7-2	TRBJ1-6	TRBD1	CASSPGQYNSPLHF	TGTGCCAGCAGCCCGGGACAGTATAATTCACCCCTCCACTTT
few	TRBV11-1	TRBJ1-4	TRBD1	CASSVGTENEKLFF	TGTGCCAGCAGCGTCGGGACAGAAAATGAAAAACTGTTTTTT
-	TRBV5-1	TRBJ1-4	-	CASSLASGSNEKLFF	TGCGCCAGCAGCTTGGCCTCGGGGAGTAATGAAAAACTGTTTTTT
-	TRBV11-3	TRBJ2-3	TRBD2	CASSLGLSTDTQYF	TGTGCCAGCAGCTTGGGACTAAGCACAGATACGCAGTATTTT
-	TRBV18	TRBJ2-5	-	CASSTSSGVRETQYF	TGTGCCAGCTCAACGTCCTCCGGAGTCCGGGAGACCCAGTACTTC
-	TRBV4-2	TRBJ2-3	TRBD2	CASSQDGGVDSTDTQYF	TGTGCCAGCAGCCAAGATGGGGGGGTCGATAGCACAGATACGCAGTATTTT
-	TRBV30	TRBJ1-2	TRBD1	CAWGQGGYTF	TGTGCCTGGGGACAGGGTGGCTACACCTTC
-	TRBV7-2	TRBJ2-7	-	CASSFPGRGSSYEQYF	TGTGCCAGCAGCTTCCCGGGGCGGGGTAGCTCCTACGAGCAGTACTTC
-	TRBV6-1	TRBJ1-5	-	CASSEAGRNQPQHF	TGTGCCAGCAGTGAAGCTGGCCGAAATCAGCCCCAGCATTTT
few	TRBV10-3	TRBJ2-3	TRBD1	CAISKGTATFADTQYF	TGTGCCATCAGTAAAGGGACAGCGACATTTGCAGATACGCAGTATTTT
-	TRBV7-8	TRBJ2-1	-	CASSLELSSYNEQFF	TGTGCCAGCAGCTTAGAACTTAGCTCCTACAATGAGCAGTTCTTC
-	TRBV5-4	TRBJ1-1	TRBD1	CASSLNRGHLTEAFF	TGTGCCAGCAGCTTAAACAGGGGGCATTTGACTGAAGCTTTCTTT
-	TRBV28	TRBJ2-5	TRBD1	CASSPGTGEEETQYF	TGTGCCAGCAGTCCCGGGACAGGGGAAGAAGAGACCCAGTACTTC
large	TRBV27	TRBJ2-5	TRBD2	CASSPGLAGGVQETQYF	TGTGCCAGCAGTCCGGGACTAGCGGGGGGCGTCCAAGAGACCCAGTACTTC
few	TRBV5-1	TRBJ1-1	-	CASSLESGVSAFF	TGCGCCAGCAGCTTGGAGTCAGGGGTATCGGCTTTCTTT
-	TRBV5-1	TRBJ1-1	-	CASSFGGGLNTEAFF	TGCGCCAGCAGCTTCGGGGGGGGCTTGAACACTGAAGCTTTCTTT
-	TRBV7-8	TRBJ2-5	-	CASSLGESLQETQYF	TGTGCCAGCAGCTTAGGCGAATCCCTCCAAGAGACCCAGTACTTC
-	TRBV7-9	TRBJ1-5	-	CASSRGNQPQHF	TGTGCCAGCAGCCGGGGAAATCAGCCCCAGCATTTT
-	TRBV5-6	TRBJ1-2	TRBD1	CASSFGQGAYGYTF	TGTGCCAGCAGCTTCGGACAGGGGGCGTATGGCTACACCTTC
-	TRBV12-5	TRBJ1-2	-	CASGLVLGAGGNYGYTF	TGTGCTAGTGGTTTGGTACTGGGAGCTGGCGGTAACTATGGCTACACCTTC
-	TRBV4-2	TRBJ2-3	TRBD2	CASSQETSSDTQYF	TGTGCCAGCAGCCAAGAGACTAGCTCAGATACGCAGTATTTT
-	TRBV12-5	TRBJ2-7	-	CASGLVFSDEQYF	TGTGCTAGTGGTTTGGTATTTTCAGACGAGCAGTACTTC
-	TRBV5-1	TRBJ2-5	TRBD1	CASSYRGDETQYF	TGCGCCAGCAGCTACAGGGGCGACGAGACCCAGTACTTC
-	TRBV28	TRBJ1-1	TRBD1	CASSLQGAVGNTEAFF	TGTGCCAGCAGTCTACAGGGGGCGGTGGGGAACACTGAAGCTTTCTTT
few	TRBV7-3	TRBJ2-5	-	CASSLTGLGAETQYF	TGTGCCAGCAGCTTAACAGGGCTGGGGGCAGAGACCCAGTACTTC
-	TRBV5-1	TRBJ1-3	-	CASSLLGVGNTIYF	TGCGCCAGCAGCTTGCTAGGGGTTGGAAACACCATATATTTT
few	TRBV27	TRBJ2-1	TRBD1	CASSRQGANEQFF	TGTGCCAGCAGCCGACAGGGGGCGAATGAGCAGTTCTTC
once	TRBV6-1	TRBJ1-5	TRBD1	CASSRQGFGNQPQHF	TGTGCCAGCAGCCGACAGGGGTTTGGCAATCAGCCCCAGCATTTT
-	TRBV25-1	TRBJ2-5	TRBD1	CASSKQGARETQYF	TGTGCCAGCAGTAAACAGGGGGCTCGGGAGACCCAGTACTTC
-	TRBV19	TRBJ1-3	TRBD1	CASTGTAGNTIYF	TGTGCCAGTACCGGGACAGCTGGAAACACCATATATTTT